These T cell receptor beta chains were read from a single sample in a study of cytomegalovirus exposure and HLA in healthy donors. Assay used: immunoSEQ multiplex PCR; TCRdb lists only in-frame clones, some missing. The sample includes around 130,000 clones, roughly four fifths of them seen just once. The sample was PBMCs. The receptors originated from a boy aged 2 to 10 in good health and CMV-seronegative. Both conserved end residues are part of each CDR3. The D gene is left open where the match is weak. The size of a clone is reported for some rows only, either as once, few or many, or as a class for expanded clones.

J gene	D gene	V gene	clone size	CDR3 protein	CDR3 DNA
TRBJ2-3	-	TRBV7-3	-	CASSQSRVFTDTQYF	TGTGCCAGCAGCCAAAGCAGGGTATTCACAGATACGCAGTATTTT
TRBJ2-5	-	TRBV7-9	-	CASSILSRETQYF	TGTGCCAGCAGCATACTAAGCCGGGAGACCCAGTACTTC
TRBJ2-6	-	TRBV18	-	CASSPDSPSGANVLTF	TGTGCCAGCTCACCCGACAGTCCCTCTGGGGCCAACGTCCTGACTTTC
TRBJ2-2	-	TRBV2	-	CASHQGGFTGELFF	TGTGCCAGCCACCAGGGGGGTTTCACCGGGGAGCTGTTTTTT
TRBJ2-7	-	TRBV7-6	-	CASSLSRGEQYF	TGTGCCAGCAGCTTGTCCAGGGGCGAGCAGTACTTC
TRBJ1-6	TRBD1	TRBV5-1	-	CASSPRQGHSPLHF	TGCGCCAGCAGCCCCCGACAGGGACATTCACCCCTCCACTTT
TRBJ2-1	TRBD2	TRBV4-1	-	CASSHAQVGLAGANEQFF	TGCGCCAGCAGCCATGCCCAGGTGGGACTAGCGGGAGCTAATGAGCAGTTCTTC
TRBJ2-1	TRBD1	TRBV6-5	-	CASSYTTGEKVREQFF	TGTGCCAGCAGTTACACGACAGGGGAGAAAGTCCGCGAGCAGTTCTTC
TRBJ2-1	TRBD1	TRBV30	-	CAGSPLGQYTYNEQFF	TGTGCCGGGAGTCCCTTGGGACAGTATACCTACAATGAGCAGTTCTTC
TRBJ2-5	TRBD2	TRBV5-1	-	CASSFGLAGGPYQETQYF	TGCGCCAGCAGCTTCGGACTAGCGGGGGGTCCCTACCAAGAGACCCAGTACTTC
TRBJ2-1	TRBD2	TRBV4-1	-	CASSETSSGTSGRRGEQFF	TGCGCCAGCAGCGAAACTTCTTCCGGGACTAGCGGGAGAAGGGGTGAGCAGTTCTTC
TRBJ2-2	-	TRBV4-3	-	CASSQDRAYTGELFF	TGCGCCAGCAGCCAAGATCGCGCTTACACCGGGGAGCTGTTTTTT
TRBJ1-1	-	TRBV27	-	CASSTNTEAFF	TGTGCCAGCAGTACTAACACTGAAGCTTTCTTT
TRBJ2-1	-	TRBV20-1	-	CMALYNEQFF	TGCATGGCCCTCTACAATGAGCAGTTCTTC
TRBJ1-2	-	TRBV6-1	-	CASREASGWNYGYTF	TGTGCCAGCAGGGAAGCTTCAGGGTGGAACTATGGCTACACCTTC
TRBJ1-2	-	TRBV2	-	CASSQEGNRGSGYTF	TGTGCCAGCAGCCAAGAGGGCAACAGAGGGAGTGGCTACACCTTC
TRBJ2-3	TRBD2	TRBV5-1	-	CASSAPGLAGGLTDTQYF	TGCGCCAGCAGCGCCCCGGGACTAGCGGGAGGGTTAACAGATACGCAGTATTTT
TRBJ1-5	-	TRBV7-8	-	CASSLFRGSNRPQHF	TGTGCCAGCAGCTTGTTCAGGGGTAGCAATCGGCCCCAGCATTTT
TRBJ2-2	TRBD1	TRBV7-9	-	CASSGTGAGELFF	TGTGCCAGCAGCGGCACAGGGGCCGGGGAGCTGTTTTTT
TRBJ2-3	-	TRBV29-1	-	CSVGAEAQYF	TGCAGCGTTGGAGCCGAGGCGCAGTATTTT
TRBJ2-2	TRBD1	TRBV2	once	CAIERGTGMNTGELFF	TGTGCCATCGAGAGGGGGACAGGGATGAACACCGGGGAGCTGTTTTTT
TRBJ2-2	TRBD1	TRBV19	few	CARPTPTGTTNTGELFF	TGTGCCAGACCTACCCCGACAGGGACAACGAACACCGGGGAGCTGTTTTTT
TRBJ1-5	-	TRBV15	-	CATSRDPSLQPQHF	TGTGCCACCAGCAGAGACCCCTCCCTCCAGCCCCAGCATTTT
TRBJ1-1	-	TRBV19	-	CAAGFSGVTEAFF	TGTGCCGCGGGTTTCAGCGGGGTCACTGAAGCTTTCTTT
TRBJ1-5	TRBD1	TRBV6-6	-	CASSSRQGTNQPQHF	TGTGCCAGCAGCTCGAGACAGGGGACCAATCAGCCCCAGCATTTT
TRBJ2-1	-	TRBV7-3	-	CASSTTGSSYNEQFF	TGTGCCAGCAGCACGACAGGAAGCTCCTACAATGAGCAGTTCTTC
TRBJ2-7	-	TRBV11-2	-	CASSSSNRVVEQYF	TGTGCCAGCAGCTCGTCCAACAGGGTGGTCGAGCAGTACTTC
TRBJ1-1	TRBD1	TRBV7-9	-	CASSLVRQGHTEAFF	TGTGCCAGCAGCTTAGTGAGACAGGGACACACTGAAGCTTTCTTT
TRBJ1-1	-	TRBV27	-	CASSTRGRGLGLNTEAFF	TGTGCCAGCAGTACTAGGGGCAGGGGCTTGGGTTTGAACACTGAAGCTTTCTTT
TRBJ1-1	-	TRBV27	-	CASSFQGITEAFF	TGTGCCAGCAGCTTTCAGGGTATCACTGAAGCTTTCTTT
TRBJ1-2	-	TRBV4-1	-	CASSQRRRTPGGANYGYTF	TGCGCCAGCAGCCAAAGACGGAGGACCCCCGGGGGAGCTAACTATGGCTACACCTTC
TRBJ2-2	-	TRBV6-4	-	CASSERDAGELFF	TGTGCCAGCAGTGAGCGGGATGCCGGGGAGCTGTTTTTT
TRBJ1-1	-	TRBV5-1	-	CASSWTVMNTEAFF	TGCGCCAGCAGCTGGACAGTCATGAACACTGAAGCTTTCTTT
TRBJ2-5	-	TRBV6-6	-	CASSYLSEETQYF	TGTGCCAGCAGTTACCTCTCAGAAGAGACCCAGTACTTC
TRBJ1-4	-	TRBV27	-	CASSLEWGRPEKLFF	TGTGCCAGCAGTTTAGAGTGGGGGCGACCTGAAAAACTGTTTTTT
TRBJ1-1	-	TRBV19	-	CASSIGRQLNTEAFF	TGTGCCAGTAGTATAGGGAGGCAGCTTAACACTGAAGCTTTCTTT
TRBJ2-1	TRBD2	TRBV27	-	CASSSTSESFNEQFF	TGTGCCAGCAGTTCCACTAGCGAGAGTTTCAATGAGCAGTTCTTC
TRBJ2-3	TRBD2	TRBV19	-	CASSGLAGGPDTQYF	TGTGCCAGTAGTGGACTAGCGGGGGGGCCGGATACGCAGTATTTT
TRBJ2-3	-	TRBV6-5	-	CASRPSLDGADTQYF	TGTGCCAGCAGGCCTAGCCTCGACGGGGCAGATACGCAGTATTTT
TRBJ2-2	-	TRBV29-1	few	CSVVVGPNTGELFF	TGCAGCGTTGTGGTGGGGCCAAACACCGGGGAGCTGTTTTTT
TRBJ2-1	TRBD2	TRBV4-2	once	CASSPTSGRAIDEQFF	TGTGCCAGCAGTCCTACTAGCGGGAGGGCCATAGATGAGCAGTTCTTC
TRBJ2-3	-	TRBV9	-	CASSANRATPTDTQYF	TGTGCCAGCAGCGCAAACAGGGCGACCCCCACAGATACGCAGTATTTT
TRBJ1-1	TRBD1	TRBV6-5	-	CASSYLGTGTNTEAFF	TGTGCCAGCAGTTACTTGGGGACAGGGACGAACACTGAAGCTTTCTTT
TRBJ2-7	TRBD2	TRBV5-1	once	CASRSGLAGAYEQYF	TGCGCCAGCAGATCAGGACTAGCCGGGGCGTACGAGCAGTACTTC
TRBJ2-2	TRBD2	TRBV5-1	-	CASSLEGLAGGTGELFF	TGCGCCAGCAGCTTGGAGGGACTAGCGGGAGGCACCGGGGAGCTGTTTTTT
TRBJ2-7	-	TRBV11-2	-	CASSFDFSYEQYF	TGTGCCAGCAGCTTTGACTTTTCCTACGAGCAGTACTTC
TRBJ1-1	-	TRBV5-4	-	CASSVDTEAFF	TGTGCCAGCAGCGTCGACACTGAAGCTTTCTTT
TRBJ1-3	TRBD1	TRBV27	-	CASSLSGTGAGNTIYF	TGTGCCAGCAGTTTATCTGGGACAGGGGCTGGAAACACCATATATTTT
TRBJ2-1	-	TRBV9	-	CASSVDGLYYNEQFF	TGTGCCAGCAGCGTAGATGGACTTTACTACAATGAGCAGTTCTTC
TRBJ1-6	-	TRBV7-2	-	CATHRQGWDSPLHF	TGTGCCACCCACCGGCAGGGGTGGGATTCACCCCTCCACTTT
TRBJ2-1	-	TRBV6-5	-	CASSYGEYNEQFF	TGTGCCAGCAGTTACGGGGAGTACAATGAGCAGTTCTTC
TRBJ2-1	-	TRBV6-6	-	CASSFGPGLVPEFF	TGTGCCAGCAGTTTCGGCCCTGGGCTGGTTCCGGAGTTCTTC
TRBJ1-2	TRBD1	TRBV4-1	-	CASSQPPIRQGTPLGYGYTF	TGCGCCAGCAGCCAACCTCCTATTCGACAGGGGACACCTTTGGGCTATGGCTACACCTTC
TRBJ1-1	-	TRBV25-1	-	CASSDGCFGGARTEAFF	TGTGCCAGCAGTGATGGGTGCTTTGGGGGGGCGCGGACTGAAGCTTTCTTT
TRBJ2-1	TRBD2	TRBV10-3	-	CAIRTSGSSSEQFF	TGTGCCATCAGGACTAGCGGGAGTTCCAGTGAGCAGTTCTTC
TRBJ2-2	-	TRBV6-1	-	CASSEDTGNTGELFF	TGTGCCAGCAGTGAAGATACAGGGAACACCGGGGAGCTGTTTTTT
TRBJ2-1	TRBD2	TRBV4-1	once	CASSQESPLAGAHRNEQFF	TGCGCCAGCAGCCAAGAGAGTCCTCTGGCGGGAGCTCATCGGAATGAGCAGTTCTTC